The 19 T cell receptor beta chains in this list originate from one sample, sequenced in a study of cytomegalovirus exposure and HLA in healthy donors. PCR used 60 Vbeta primers and 13 Jbeta primers. Profiling relied on immunoSEQ multiplex PCR, and the TCRdb table lists in-frame clones only, not all of them. Here the sample spans some 180,000 clones, roughly 90% being singletons. Sequenced input: PBMCs. All receptors come from a girl younger than two in good health and CMV-seronegative.

The chain has TRBV27 and TRBJ2-1; 7 positions agree with TRBD1. The V gene end was trimmed by 6 bases and the J gene end by 4 bases; junction bases not matched to a gene: 6. The CDR3 sequence is 14 residues long. Per the germline V gene, CDR1 is MNHEY and CDR2 is SMNVEV (reference sequence). The CDR3 sequence: CASRPLGQYNEQFF. CDR3 in DNA: TGTGCCAGCAGGCCACTGGGACAGTACAATGAGCAGTTCTTC.

V usage is TRBV4-1 and J usage is TRBJ1-1; no reliable D call. The V and J ends lost 4 bases and 2 bases respectively, with 14 bases between them. The length of the CDR3 is 15 residues. Germline CDR1 reads MGHRA; CDR2 reads YSYEKL. The CDR3 loop is CASSRNRGFNTEAFF. CDR3 nucleotides: TGCGCCAGCAGCCGTAATCGAGGATTCAACACTGAAGCTTTCTTT.

The chain links TRBV2 to TRBJ1-1; tentatively, D is TRBD1 (5 bases). With 6 bases removed from V and 1 base from J, the gap between germline ends came to 9 bases. The CDR3 has 13 amino acids. CDR1 and CDR2 from the germline V gene are SNHLY and FYNNEI. CDR3 in DNA: TGTGCCAGCAGGGCCACAGGGAACACTGAAGCTTTCTTT. This sequence encodes CASRATGNTEAFF.

Comments on this clone: Other nucleotide sequences in the sample specify the same CDR3. The chain uses TRBV6-5 and TRBJ1-2; no clear D. Germline V CDR1 and CDR2: MNHEY, SVGAGI. The CDR3 is 14 residues long. V was trimmed by 4 bases and J by 8 bases, leaving 17 bases between them. CDR3 region: CASSFDTRPGGYTF. The CDR3 nucleotides read TGTGCCAGCAGTTTCGACACCAGGCCGGGAGGCTACACCTTC.

This chain connects TRBV5-1 to TRBJ2-1; 7 bases are shared with TRBD2. The CDR3 loop spans 15 amino acids. J was trimmed by 2 bases and V by 3 bases; bases with no gene match: 5. Germline assignment: CDR1 SGHRS and CDR2 YFSETQ. The CDR3 sequence is CASSSGGRPYNEQFF. CDR3 nucleotide sequence: TGCGCCAGCAGCTCGGGGGGTAGGCCCTACAATGAGCAGTTCTTC.

The rearrangement joins TRBV21-1 to TRBJ2-5; the D call in the table, TRBD2, was not verified against the DNA. TRBV21-1 is designated a pseudogene. The CDR3 sequence is 12 residues long. CDR3 DNA: TGTGCCTTAAGCGGGAGGGGAGAGACCCAGTACTTC. It encodes CALSGRGETQYF.

The chain recombines TRBV11-3 with TRBJ2-1, with 9 bases matching TRBD1. CDR1 is SGHNT and CDR2 is YENEEA in the germline V gene. This CDR3 region has 16 residues. Germline trimming cut 1 base from V and 4 bases from J; bases unmatched to any gene: 5. CDR3 amino acids: CASSLGEGTGYNEQFF. CDR3 DNA: TGTGCCAGCAGCTTAGGGGAGGGGACAGGGTACAATGAGCAGTTCTTC.

The chain links TRBV11-2 to TRBJ1-2; D ambiguous. This CDR3 spans 14 amino acids. Germline CDR1 SGHAT, CDR2 FQNNGV. With 2 bases removed from V and 4 bases from J, the gap between germline ends came to 11 bases. The CDR3 loop is CASSLFLNFYGYTF. The CDR3 nucleotides read TGTGCCAGCAGCTTATTCCTGAACTTCTATGGCTACACCTTC.

The chain joins TRBV28 to TRBJ2-6; 9 bases align to TRBD1. The CDR3 contains 18 residues. V lost 3 bases, J lost 0 bases, and 6 bases stayed unmatched. Germline-derived CDR1 and CDR2 are MDHEN and SYDVKM. The CDR3 is CASSFPTGGNSGANVLTF. In nucleotides, the CDR3 is TGTGCCAGCAGTTTTCCGACAGGGGGAAACTCTGGGGCCAACGTCCTGACTTTC.

The J gene is TRBJ2-5, the V gene TRBV19; D gene unclear. The CDR3 is made up of 13 amino acids. V was clipped by 8 bases and J by 2 bases, with 12 bases between them. The germline CDR1 and CDR2 sequences are LNHDA and SQIVND (reference sequence). The CDR3 is CASFGRQQETQYF. CDR3 nucleotide sequence: TGTGCCAGTTTTGGGCGTCAGCAAGAGACCCAGTACTTC.

The J gene is TRBJ2-7, the V gene TRBV27; D might be TRBD1 (6 bases). This CDR3 is 13 amino acids long. V lost 6 bases, J lost 2 bases, and 11 bases lay in between. In germline, CDR1 is MNHEY, CDR2 SMNVEV (reference sequence). The CDR3 spells CASRPTGTYEQYF. The CDR3 DNA follows: TGTGCCAGCAGACCAACAGGGACCTACGAGCAGTACTTC.

Regarding this clone: At one end, the junction sequence differs from germline, possibly due to a read error. The J gene is TRBJ2-7, the V gene TRBV9; TRBD2 might be the D (5 bases). This CDR3 has 15 amino acids. Germline CDR1 reads SGDLS; CDR2 reads YYNGEE. Here the CDR3 DNA reads TGTGCCAGCAGCGTAGGAGGGTCCCTCTCCAACGAGCAGTACTTC. Protein sequence: CASSVGGSLSNEQYF.

The chain couples TRBV6-5 to TRBJ2-7; 9 nucleotides line up with TRBD1. The length of the CDR3 is 14 residues. The germline V gene has CDR1 MNHEY and CDR2 SVGAGI. V shed 4 bases, J shed 2 bases, and the junction held 3 bases outside the gene matches. CDR3 sequence reads: CASSWGQGPYEQYF. DNA for the CDR3: TGTGCCAGCAGTTGGGGACAGGGCCCCTACGAGCAGTACTTC.

The rearrangement joins TRBV2 to TRBJ2-1, with a tentative D call TRBD2 (6 bases). The V gene lost 6 bases and the J gene lost 4 bases, with 10 bases spanning the gap. This CDR3 region has 13 residues. CDR1 and CDR2 (germline): SNHLY, FYNNEI. Here the CDR3 DNA reads TGTGCCAGCAGCCTCGGGACTTACAATGAGCAGTTCTTC. This codes for CASSLGTYNEQFF.

Turning to this clone: The junction and the germline gene differ at one end; a read error may be behind it. The rearrangement joins TRBV7-9 to TRBJ2-7; 7 nucleotides align to TRBD2. The CDR3 loop spans 16 amino acids. CDR1 and CDR2 from the germline V gene are SEHNR and FQNEAQ (reference sequence). The CDR3 is CSSSLGSRERYYEQYF. The CDR3 DNA reads TGTTCCAGCAGCTTAGGTTCGCGGGAGAGGTATTACGAGCAGTACTTC.

This chain uses TRBV4-2 with TRBJ1-1; no clear D. V gave up 5 bases and J gave up 7 bases, with 14 bases separating them. The CDR3 length is 13 residues. CDR1 is LGHNA and CDR2 is YNFKEQ in the germline V gene. The CDR3 reads CASSTELGSEAFF. The DNA for the CDR3 is TGTGCCAGCAGCACAGAGCTCGGCAGTGAAGCTTTCTTT.

This clone was seen just once. The chain couples TRBV7-2 to TRBJ2-1; D perhaps matches TRBD2 (5 bases). Trimming cost V 3 bases and J 10 bases, with 7 bases left between them. This CDR3 has 11 amino acids. From germline, CDR1 is SGHTA and CDR2 FQGNSA. CDR3 in DNA: TGTGCCAGCAGCTTTAGCGTGGAGCAGTTCTTC. Translation: CASSFSVEQFF.

This clone was counted ten times or more. The rearrangement joins TRBV30 to TRBJ1-1, with D possibly being TRBD1 (5 bases). V lost 2 bases and J lost 1, with 8 bases in between. Germline CDR1 is GTSNPN and CDR2 is SVGIG (reference sequence). The CDR3 sequence is 13 residues long. The CDR3 bases are TGTGCCTGGAGTTCTCAGGGGAACACTGAAGCTTTCTTT. Encoded protein: CAWSSQGNTEAFF.

This clone is a singleton in its sample. The chain links TRBV2 to TRBJ2-2; D not certain. The germline V and J ends were trimmed by 5 bases and 2 bases, with 3 bases remaining between them. Per the germline V gene, CDR1 is SNHLY and CDR2 is FYNNEI. The CDR3 runs to 12 residues. Here the CDR3 DNA reads TGTGCCAGCAGTCGTAACACCGGGGAGCTGTTTTTT. This translates into CASSRNTGELFF.